This T cell receptor beta chain appears in the sequencing data of a study of glioma-infiltrating T cells after dendritic cell vaccination. Only in-frame clones appear in the TCRdb table, and some are missing; sequencing was by immunoSEQ multiplex PCR. Among about 95,000 clones, more than 75% were seen once, and the ten largest hold 2.5% to 3%. Trimming took 4 bases from V and 7 from J; bases not matched to a gene: 7. There are 16 residues in the CDR3. Germline loops: CDR1 SGHTA, CDR2 FQGNSA. This clone was found once. The V call is TRBV7-2, the J call TRBJ2-1; TRBD2 aligns across 13 bases. The input for sequencing was blood, taken before dendritic cell vaccination. The clonotype was recovered from a human donor with glioblastoma. The CDR3 loop reads CASSSSLAGGSNEQFF. The CDR3 nucleotides are TGTGCCAGCAGCTCCTCACTAGCGGGAGGGTCAAATGAGCAGTTCTTC.